The source of this T cell receptor (beta chain) is a study of T cells after yellow fever vaccination. Findings of the study overall: Weaker overall was a secondary response that nonetheless peaked faster, on day 5 versus 15. Post-booster repertoires contained most primary-vaccination clones again (about 95% CD4, less than 90% CD8). Highly abundant clonotypes carried over from the bulk population could end up in FACS-sorted repertoires as contaminants.

Deletions cut 0 bases from V and 2 bases from J, with 10 bases between. CDR1 and CDR2 from the germline V gene are SGHTA and FQGNSA. This CDR3 region has 16 residues. As TCR cDNA was made by 5'RACE template switching, a universal primer site and UMIs were added. TCRdb processed the 5' RACE reads anew with MiXCR; each CDR3 protein has one entry. The sample lists hundreds of thousands of distinct CDR3 sequences, roughly 6.2% occurring once. In this sample, this clonotype turned up many times. The antigen remains unidentified. V gene TRBV7-2 combines with J gene TRBJ2-2, with D possibly TRBD2 on 5 matching bases. The TCR originated in a man younger than 40 who received the YFV17D yellow fever vaccine. The starting material was PBMCs, obtained 5 days after the yellow fever booster vaccination. The CDR3 spells CASSLALGVNTGELFF. The CDR3 nucleotides read TGTGCCAGCAGCTTAGCTCTCGGGGTTAACACCGGGGAGCTGTTTTTT.